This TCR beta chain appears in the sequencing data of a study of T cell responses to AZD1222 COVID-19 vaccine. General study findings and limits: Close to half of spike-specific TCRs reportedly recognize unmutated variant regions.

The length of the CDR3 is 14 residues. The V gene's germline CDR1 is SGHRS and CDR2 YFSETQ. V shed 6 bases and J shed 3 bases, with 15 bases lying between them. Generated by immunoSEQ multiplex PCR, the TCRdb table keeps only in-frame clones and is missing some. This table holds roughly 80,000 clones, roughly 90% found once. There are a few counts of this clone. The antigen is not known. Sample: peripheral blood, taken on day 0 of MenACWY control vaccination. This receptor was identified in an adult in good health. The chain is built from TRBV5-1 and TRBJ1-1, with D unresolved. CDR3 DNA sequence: TGCGCCAGCATCAAAACCCCAGCGGACACTGAAGCTTTCTTT. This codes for CASIKTPADTEAFF.